The 31 T cell receptor beta chains in this list originate from one sample, sequenced in a study of type 1 regulatory T cells. No antigen is known for these receptors. TCRdb recomputed calls from the reads with MiXCR, one row per CDR3 protein. The table lists about 71,000 distinct CDR3 sequences, about a fifth of them singletons, with more than 7.5% in the top ten. General study findings and limits: Type 1 regulatory T cells had a more restricted TCR repertoire than non-type 1 regulatory T cells.

The sequencing input was cultured type 1 regulatory T (Tr1) cells, either the whole culture or a sorted fraction (not recorded which). These receptors all stem from a human donor in good health.

The chain joins TRBV20-1 to TRBJ2-1, with 8 positions matching TRBD1. The CDR3 is made up of 12 amino acids. The germline V gene encodes CDR1 DFQATT and CDR2 SNEGSKA (reference sequence). J was trimmed by 8 bases and V by 8 bases; bases with no gene match: 8. CDR3 sequence (DNA): TGCAGTCCCGGGACAGGACTGGATGAGCAGTTCTTC. Residues: CSPGTGLDEQFF.

CDR3 in DNA: TGCGCCAGCAGCTACAGGGGGAATTCCGACAATGAGCAGTTCTTC. Protein: CASSYRGNSDNEQFF. The chain is built from TRBV5-1 and TRBJ2-1, with 8 bases that match TRBD1. The germline V gene has CDR1 SGHRS and CDR2 YFSETQ. The CDR3 length is 15 residues. Unmatched junction bases numbered 7, after V lost 3 bases and J lost 5 bases.

This clonotype was counted between two and nine times. The rearrangement uses TRBV29-1 and TRBJ2-5; unclear D gene. Trimming removed 4 bases from V and 4 bases from J, with 7 bases in between. The CDR3 totals 11 residues. Germline loops: CDR1 SQVTM, CDR2 ANQGSEA. The CDR3 sequence: CSVARSETQYF. The CDR3 nucleotides are TGCAGCGTTGCACGATCAGAGACCCAGTACTTC.

This chain uses TRBV13 with TRBJ2-3; 8 nucleotides line up with TRBD2. Germline lookup yields CDR1 PRHDT and CDR2 FYEKMQ (reference sequence). With V trimmed by 4 bases and J by 2 bases, 8 bases remained unmatched. This CDR3 is built from 16 residues. DNA of the CDR3: TGTGCCAGCAGCTCCATACTTAGCGGGATCACAGATACGCAGTATTTT. Encoded protein: CASSSILSGITDTQYF.

The V gene is TRBV27, the J gene TRBJ2-7; D is ambiguous. The CDR3 sequence is 12 residues long. Germline loops: CDR1 MNHEY, CDR2 SMNVEV (reference sequence). Trimming removed 6 bases at V and 4 bases at J, with 10 bases between. The CDR3 sequence is CASSRLPYEQYF. The CDR3 DNA reads TGTGCCAGCAGCCGTCTACCATACGAGCAGTACTTC.

This chain uses TRBV29-1 with TRBJ2-1; a possible D gene is TRBD2 (6 bases). Deletions cut 3 bases from V and 9 bases from J, with 24 bases between. This CDR3 spans 16 amino acids. CDR1 is SQVTM, CDR2 ANQGSEA, per germline. CDR3 in DNA: TGCAGCGTTGAGGCGGTGGGGGGTTATTTTCGGGGTGAGCAGTTCTTC. Amino acid sequence: CSVEAVGGYFRGEQFF.

The J gene is TRBJ1-4, the V gene TRBV5-1; 7 nucleotides align to TRBD1. The CDR3 sequence is 15 residues long. The germline gives CDR1 SGHRS, CDR2 YFSETQ. The V and J ends lost 5 bases and 2 bases, in that order; junction bases with no gene match: 6. This CDR3 reads CASRWTGGTNEKLFF. In DNA form, the CDR3 reads TGCGCCAGCAGATGGACAGGTGGTACTAATGAAAAACTGTTTTTT.

This chain links TRBV7-2 with TRBJ2-1; D is undetermined. In germline, CDR1 is SGHTA, CDR2 FQGNSA. Trimming cost V 7 bases and J 8 bases, with 18 bases left between them. CDR3 length: 14 amino acids. The CDR3 DNA reads as TGTGCCAGCACAATAGTCCAAGTCGGAGATGAGCAGTTCTTC. Its translation is CASTIVQVGDEQFF.

The rearrangement links TRBV30 to TRBJ1-1; D may be TRBD1 (5 bases). The CDR3 sequence is 14 residues long. Trimming took 5 bases from V and 0 from J, leaving 13 bases between them. The germline gives CDR1 GTSNPN, CDR2 SVGIG (reference sequence). CDR3 nucleotide sequence: TGTGCCTGGGGGGCCCAGACACTGAACACTGAAGCTTTCTTT. This codes for CAWGAQTLNTEAFF.

The chain joins TRBV11-2 to TRBJ2-5, with 8 bases matching TRBD2. The CDR3 totals 15 residues. The trim removed 2 bases at V and 4 bases at J, leaving 6 bases unmatched. CDR1 SGHAT and CDR2 FQNNGV come from the germline V gene. The CDR3 region is CASSLMREVGETQYF. CDR3 DNA: TGTGCCAGCAGCTTAATGCGGGAGGTAGGAGAGACCCAGTACTTC.

The chain is built from TRBV6-2 or TRBV6-3 and TRBJ2-5; 7 nucleotides agree with TRBD1. The V gene's germline CDR1 is MNHEY and CDR2 SVGEGT. CDR3 length: 12 amino acids. J gave up 5 bases and V 5 bases, and 2 bases lay outside the gene matches. The CDR3 protein is CASSDRVETQYF. The CDR3 coding sequence is TGTGCCAGCAGTGACAGGGTCGAGACCCAGTACTTC.

The chain is built from TRBV5-1 and TRBJ2-2; 11 bases line up with TRBD2. Germline CDR1 and CDR2: SGHRS and YFSETQ. This CDR3 is 15 amino acids long. Trimming took 7 bases from V and 5 from J; bases not matched to a gene: 7. CDR3 loop: CASRQLAGVTGELFF. The CDR3 coding sequence is TGCGCCAGCCGTCAACTAGCGGGAGTAACCGGGGAGCTGTTTTTT.

This clonotype was recorded a few times. This chain joins TRBV9 and TRBJ2-3, with 8 nucleotides matching TRBD2. Looked up from germline, CDR1 is SGDLS and CDR2 is YYNGEE. This CDR3 contains 13 residues. The trim removed 2 bases at V and 5 bases at J, leaving 1 base unmatched. CDR3 loop: CASSVLAGDTQYF. DNA for the CDR3: TGTGCCAGCAGCGTTCTAGCGGGAGATACGCAGTATTTT.

The chain recombines TRBV7-2 with TRBJ2-2, with D perhaps matching TRBD1 or TRBD2 (5 bases each). Trimming left V 1 base short and J 6 bases short, with 12 bases between. The CDR3 runs to 15 residues. The germline V gene encodes CDR1 SGHTA and CDR2 FQGNSA. The CDR3 DNA reads as TGTGCCAGCAGCTTAGGGCAGTTGGGACCCGGGGAGCTGTTTTTT. Protein: CASSLGQLGPGELFF.

The rearrangement joins TRBV6-2 or TRBV6-3 to TRBJ2-2, with D possibly being TRBD2 (5 bases). Germline V gives CDR1 MNHEY, CDR2 SVGEGT. The CDR3 extends over 15 amino acids. V was pared by 2 bases and J by 4 bases, with 11 bases between. The CDR3 spells CASSYGLAVTGELFF. DNA of the CDR3: TGTGCCAGCAGTTACGGGCTAGCTGTCACCGGGGAGCTGTTTTTT.

This clonotype has a handful of counts. V gene TRBV5-1 combines with J gene TRBJ2-2, with a tentative D call TRBD1 (5 bases). Germline CDR1 SGHRS, CDR2 YFSETQ. The CDR3 contains 15 residues. Trimming cost V 0 bases and J 10 bases, with 16 bases left between them. In DNA form, the CDR3 reads TGCGCCAGCAGCTTGGGACAGAACTTAGGCGAGGAGCTGTTTTTT. Translating gives CASSLGQNLGEELFF.

The chain couples TRBV7-3 to TRBJ2-3, with 7 bases aligning to TRBD2. CDR3 length: 16 amino acids. V shed 2 bases, J shed 2 bases, and the junction held 7 bases outside the gene matches. Germline values: CDR1 SGHTA, CDR2 FQGTGA. The CDR3 region is CASSLGAGAPTDTQYF. The DNA for the CDR3 is TGTGCCAGCAGCTTAGGGGCGGGAGCCCCCACAGATACGCAGTATTTT.

The rearrangement uses TRBV27 and TRBJ1-4; weak D call: TRBD1 (5 bases). Germline V gene data show CDR1 as MNHEY and CDR2 as SMNVEV (reference sequence). The CDR3 runs 12 residues. Between the trimmed V and J ends, which lost 2 bases and 14 bases, there was a span of 12 bases. The CDR3 loop reads CASSLNGGRLFF. The CDR3, as DNA: TGTGCCAGCAGTTTAAACGGGGGTAGGCTGTTTTTT.

This clonotype was recorded many times. The chain links TRBV18 to TRBJ1-2, with D possibly matching TRBD1 (6 bases). CDR1 and CDR2 from the germline V gene are KGHSH and LQKENI. Trimming cost V 3 bases and J 8 bases, with 10 bases left between them. The CDR3 has 12 amino acids. The CDR3 sequence is CASSPGTSGYTF. CDR3 coding DNA: TGTGCCAGCTCACCGGGGACAAGCGGCTACACCTTC.

This clonotype was detected once. The chain carries TRBV20-1 and TRBJ2-3; 7 bases agree with TRBD2. The CDR3 runs to 15 residues. With V trimmed by 3 bases and J by 4 bases, 10 bases remained unmatched. Germline lookup yields CDR1 DFQATT and CDR2 SNEGSKA (reference sequence). The CDR3 nucleotides are TGCAGTGCTAGCCACGCGGGAGATGGCCCAGATACGCAGTATTTT. Its translation: CSASHAGDGPDTQYF.

The chain employs TRBV6-5 and TRBJ2-5; 12 nucleotides line up with TRBD1. V trimming: 8 bases; J trimming: 2 bases; junction bases outside the gene matches: 6. This CDR3 spans 15 amino acids. Germline lookup yields CDR1 MNHEY and CDR2 SVGAGI. Here the CDR3 reads CASGGTGGGQETQYF. As DNA, the CDR3 is TGTGCCAGCGGTGGGACAGGGGGCGGGCAAGAGACCCAGTACTTC.

The chain recombines TRBV27 with TRBJ1-5; no clear D. Trimming removed 4 bases at V and 2 bases at J, with 6 bases between. CDR1 is MNHEY and CDR2 is SMNVEV in the germline V gene (reference sequence). This CDR3 is built from 13 residues. CDR3 sequence reads: CASSYARNQPQHF. The CDR3 DNA reads TGTGCCAGCAGTTATGCACGCAATCAGCCCCAGCATTTT.

CDR3 region: CASSDIGNTIYF. The CDR3 region has the DNA TGCGCCAGCAGCGACATTGGAAACACCATATATTTT. The chain uses TRBV5-1 and TRBJ1-3; D call uncertain. Trimming removed 4 bases at V and 3 bases at J, with 5 bases between. The germline V gene encodes CDR1 SGHRS and CDR2 YFSETQ. The CDR3 runs to 12 residues.

This clonotype was counted between two and nine times. The V call is TRBV5-6, the J call TRBJ1-5; D is unclear. Germline CDR1 reads SGHDT; CDR2 reads YYEEEE. Trimming removed 0 bases at V and 8 bases at J, with 9 bases between. The CDR3 has 13 residues. The CDR3 region is CASSLGTIKPQHF. The CDR3 coding sequence is TGTGCCAGCAGCTTGGGGACTATAAAGCCCCAGCATTTT.

This clonotype was seen a handful of times. This chain uses TRBV28 with TRBJ2-2; 9 bases align to TRBD2. The J segment lost 1 base and the V segment lost 4 bases, leaving 10 bases of the junction unmatched. Germline V gene lookup returns CDR1 MDHEN and CDR2 SYDVKM. The CDR3 loop spans 18 amino acids. The CDR3 protein is CASSSLAGATLNTGELFF. The CDR3 coding sequence is TGTGCCAGCAGTTCATTAGCGGGAGCTACCTTGAACACCGGGGAGCTGTTTTTT.

J is TRBJ2-1 and V is TRBV7-3; possible D gene TRBD2, 6 bases. Per germline, CDR1 SGHTA and CDR2 FQGTGA. With 6 bases removed from V and 0 bases from J, the gap between germline ends came to 12 bases. The CDR3 length is 15 residues. CDR3 sequence: CASRAQGGSYNEQFF. The DNA of the CDR3 is TGTGCCAGCAGGGCTCAGGGAGGCTCCTACAATGAGCAGTTCTTC.

This clonotype was picked up a small number of times. The chain employs TRBV10-3 and TRBJ2-5; 10 nucleotides agree with TRBD2. CDR3 size: 17 residues. The germline V gene encodes CDR1 ENHRY and CDR2 SYGVKD. The junction had 12 bases not matched to a gene; V was cut back by 6 bases and J by 2 bases. In nucleotides, the CDR3 is TGTGCCATCAGGGAGACGCTAGCGGGAGCCGGGCAAGAGACCCAGTACTTC. This codes for CAIRETLAGAGQETQYF.

This clonotype was counted a few times. The V call is TRBV6-5, the J call TRBJ2-5, with 10 bases aligning to TRBD2. J gave up 7 bases and V 6 bases, and 8 bases lay outside the gene matches. The CDR3 loop spans 14 amino acids. Germline CDR1 is MNHEY and CDR2 is SVGAGI. CDR3 loop: CASSLAGGIGTQYF. The CDR3 DNA sequence: TGTGCCAGCAGCTTAGCGGGAGGAATAGGGACCCAGTACTTC.

This clonotype appeared a few times. This chain joins TRBV5-1 and TRBJ2-5; D is unclear. Trimming took off 6 bases at V and 5 bases at J, with 8 bases between the two ends. Germline assignment: CDR1 SGHRS and CDR2 YFSETQ. CDR3 size: 11 residues. In DNA, the CDR3 is TGCGCCAGCACTGTGAAGGAGACCCAGTACTTC. It translates to CASTVKETQYF.

This clonotype was found many times. V gene TRBV20-1 combines with J gene TRBJ2-3; D not resolved. From germline, CDR1 is DFQATT and CDR2 SNEGSKA (reference sequence). V was trimmed by 6 bases and J by 8 bases, leaving 18 bases between them. CDR3 length: 13 amino acids. DNA of the CDR3: TGCAGTGCCCCCGAAAGGACCATAGCTACGCAGTATTTT. Its translation is CSAPERTIATQYF.

J is TRBJ2-2 and V is TRBV7-2, with D perhaps matching TRBD1 or TRBD2 (5 bases each). With 7 bases removed from V and 6 bases from J, the gap between germline ends came to 15 bases. This CDR3 region has 14 residues. CDR1 and CDR2 from the germline V gene are SGHTA and FQGNSA. The chain's CDR3 is CASNQLRGPGELFF. CDR3 bases: TGTGCCAGCAACCAACTGAGGGGACCCGGGGAGCTGTTTTTT.